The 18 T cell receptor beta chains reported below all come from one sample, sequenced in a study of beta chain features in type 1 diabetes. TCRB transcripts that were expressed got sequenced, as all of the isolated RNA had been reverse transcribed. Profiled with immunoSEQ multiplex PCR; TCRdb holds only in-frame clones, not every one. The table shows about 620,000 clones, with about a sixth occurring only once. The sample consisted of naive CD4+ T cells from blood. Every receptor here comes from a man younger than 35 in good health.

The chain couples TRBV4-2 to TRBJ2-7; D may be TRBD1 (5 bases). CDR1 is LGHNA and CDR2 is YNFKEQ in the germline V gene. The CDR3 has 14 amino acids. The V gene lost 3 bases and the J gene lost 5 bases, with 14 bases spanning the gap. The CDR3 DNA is TGTGCCAGCAGCCAGGAACAGGTCCACCACGAGCAGTACTTC. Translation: CASSQEQVHHEQYF.

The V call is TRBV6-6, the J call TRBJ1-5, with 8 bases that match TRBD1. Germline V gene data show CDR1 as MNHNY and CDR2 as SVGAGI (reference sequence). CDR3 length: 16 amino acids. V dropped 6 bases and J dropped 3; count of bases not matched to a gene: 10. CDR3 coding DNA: TGTGCCAGCAGCCAAATCCGGACAGGGCCCAATCAGCCCCAGCATTTT. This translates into CASSQIRTGPNQPQHF.

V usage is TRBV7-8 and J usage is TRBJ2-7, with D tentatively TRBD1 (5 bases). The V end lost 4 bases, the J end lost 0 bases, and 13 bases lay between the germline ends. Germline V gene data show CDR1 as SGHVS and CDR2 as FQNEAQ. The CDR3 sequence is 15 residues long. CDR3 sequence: CASSSGAASSYEQYF. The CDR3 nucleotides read TGTGCCAGCAGCTCTGGGGCAGCGAGCTCCTACGAGCAGTACTTC.

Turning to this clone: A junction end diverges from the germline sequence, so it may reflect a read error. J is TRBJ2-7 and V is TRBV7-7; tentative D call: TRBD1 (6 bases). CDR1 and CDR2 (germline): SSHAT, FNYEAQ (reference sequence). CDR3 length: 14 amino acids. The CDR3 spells CASTGGQRFYEQYF. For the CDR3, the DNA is TGTGCTAGCACCGGAGGACAGCGTTTTTACGAGCAGTACTTC. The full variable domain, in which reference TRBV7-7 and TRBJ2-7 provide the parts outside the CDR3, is GAGVSQSPRYKVTKRGQDVTLRCDPISSHATLYWYQQALGQGPEFLTYFNYEAQPDKSGLPSDRFSAERPEGSISTLTIQRTEQRDSAMYRCASTGGQRFYEQYFGPGTRLTVT.

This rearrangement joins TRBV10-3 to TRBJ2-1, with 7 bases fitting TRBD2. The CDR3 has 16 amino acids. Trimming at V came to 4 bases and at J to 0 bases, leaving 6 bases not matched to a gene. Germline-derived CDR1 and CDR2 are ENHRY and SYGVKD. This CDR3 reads CAISAEAGSSYNEQFF. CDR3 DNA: TGTGCCATCAGTGCGGAAGCGGGGAGCTCCTACAATGAGCAGTTCTTC.

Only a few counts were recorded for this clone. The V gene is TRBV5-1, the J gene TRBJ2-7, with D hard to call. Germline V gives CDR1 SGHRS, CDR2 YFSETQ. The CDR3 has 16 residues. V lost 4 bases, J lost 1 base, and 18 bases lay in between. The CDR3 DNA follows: TGCGCCAGCAGCGGAGAATTTACTTCCCAATCCTACGAGCAGTACTTC. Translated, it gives CASSGEFTSQSYEQYF. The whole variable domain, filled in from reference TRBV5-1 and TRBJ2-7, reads KAGVTQTPRYLIKTRGQQVTLSCSPISGHRSVSWYQQTPGQGLQFLFEYFSETQRNKGNFPGRFSGRQFSNSRSEMNVSTLELGDSALYLCASSGEFTSQSYEQYFGPGTRLTVT.

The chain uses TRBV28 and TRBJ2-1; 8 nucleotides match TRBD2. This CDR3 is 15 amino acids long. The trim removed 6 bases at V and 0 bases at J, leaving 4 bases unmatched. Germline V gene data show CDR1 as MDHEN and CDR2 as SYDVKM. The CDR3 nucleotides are TGTGCCAGCAGCGCAACTAGCGGCTCCTACAATGAGCAGTTCTTC. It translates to CASSATSGSYNEQFF. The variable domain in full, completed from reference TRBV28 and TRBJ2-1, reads DVKVTQSSRYLVKRTGEKVFLECVQDMDHENMFWYRQDPGLGLRLIYFSYDVKMKEKGDIPEGYSVSREKKERFSLILESASTNQTSMYLCASSATSGSYNEQFFGPGTRLTVL.

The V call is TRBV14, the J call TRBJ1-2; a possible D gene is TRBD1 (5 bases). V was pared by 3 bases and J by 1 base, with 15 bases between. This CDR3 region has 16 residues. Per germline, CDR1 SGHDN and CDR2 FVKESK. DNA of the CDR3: TGTGCCAGCAGCCAGGGGCAATCGCACCGTAACTATGGCTACACCTTC. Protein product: CASSQGQSHRNYGYTF.

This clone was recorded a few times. Written as DNA, the CDR3 is TGTGCCAGCAGTTTGCCAGGGGGCAAACAAGAGACCCAGTACTTC. As protein: CASSLPGGKQETQYF. The chain couples TRBV28 to TRBJ2-5; 8 nucleotides line up with TRBD1. This CDR3 spans 15 amino acids. The germline gives CDR1 MDHEN, CDR2 SYDVKM. J was trimmed by 2 bases and V by 3 bases; bases with no gene match: 5.

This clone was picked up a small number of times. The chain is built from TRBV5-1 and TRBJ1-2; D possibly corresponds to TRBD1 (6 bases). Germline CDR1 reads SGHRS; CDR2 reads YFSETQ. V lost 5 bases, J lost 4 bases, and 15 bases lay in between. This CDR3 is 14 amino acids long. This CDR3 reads CASSTTGTIYGYTF. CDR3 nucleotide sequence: TGCGCCAGCAGTACCACCGGGACAATCTATGGCTACACCTTC.

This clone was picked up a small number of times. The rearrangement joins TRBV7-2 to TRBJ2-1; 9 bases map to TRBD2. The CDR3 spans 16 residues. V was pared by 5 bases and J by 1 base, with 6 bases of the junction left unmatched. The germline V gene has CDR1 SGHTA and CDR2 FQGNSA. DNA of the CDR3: TGTGCCAGCAGCAGACTAGCGGTAGGATCCTACAATGAGCAGTTCTTC. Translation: CASSRLAVGSYNEQFF.

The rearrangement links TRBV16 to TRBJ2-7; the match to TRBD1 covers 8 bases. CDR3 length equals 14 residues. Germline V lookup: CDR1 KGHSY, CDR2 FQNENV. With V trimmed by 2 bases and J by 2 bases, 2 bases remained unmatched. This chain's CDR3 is CASSQDRGPYEQYF. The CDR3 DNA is TGTGCCAGCAGCCAAGACAGGGGCCCCTACGAGCAGTACTTC.

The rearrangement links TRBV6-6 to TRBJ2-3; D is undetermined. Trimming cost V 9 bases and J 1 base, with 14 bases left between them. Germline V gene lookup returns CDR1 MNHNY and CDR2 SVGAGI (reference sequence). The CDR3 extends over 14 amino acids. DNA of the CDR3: TGTGCCAGTCTGCGTGTGCGAGGCACAGATACGCAGTATTTT. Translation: CASLRVRGTDTQYF.

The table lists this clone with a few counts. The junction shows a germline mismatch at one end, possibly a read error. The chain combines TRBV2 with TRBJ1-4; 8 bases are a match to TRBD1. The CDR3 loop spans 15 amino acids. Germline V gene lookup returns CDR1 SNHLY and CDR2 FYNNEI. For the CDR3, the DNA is TGTGCCAGCAGTCAAGCAGGGGGCTCTCATGAAAAACTGTTTTTT. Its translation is CASSQAGGSHEKLFF.

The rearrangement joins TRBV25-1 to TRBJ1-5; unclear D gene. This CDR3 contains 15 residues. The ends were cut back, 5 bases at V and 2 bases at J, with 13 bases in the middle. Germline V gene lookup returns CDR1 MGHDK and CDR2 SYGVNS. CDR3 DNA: TGTGCCAGCAGTCCGGGAAACCATGGCAATCAGCCCCAGCATTTT. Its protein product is CASSPGNHGNQPQHF.

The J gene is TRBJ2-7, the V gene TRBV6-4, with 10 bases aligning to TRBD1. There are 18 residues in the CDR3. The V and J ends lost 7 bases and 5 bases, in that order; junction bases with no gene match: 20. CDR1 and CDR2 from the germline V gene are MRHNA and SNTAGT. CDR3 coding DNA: TGTGCCAGCACAAGGCGATTAGGGTCGGGACAGGGGTTGCACGAGCAGTACTTC. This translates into CASTRRLGSGQGLHEQYF.

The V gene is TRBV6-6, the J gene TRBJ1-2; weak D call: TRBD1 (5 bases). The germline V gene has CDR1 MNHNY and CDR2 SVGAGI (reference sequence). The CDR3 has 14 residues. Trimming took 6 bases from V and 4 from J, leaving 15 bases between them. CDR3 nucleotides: TGTGCCAGCAGCCCTCAGGGTCACGGCTATGGCTACACCTTC. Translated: CASSPQGHGYGYTF.

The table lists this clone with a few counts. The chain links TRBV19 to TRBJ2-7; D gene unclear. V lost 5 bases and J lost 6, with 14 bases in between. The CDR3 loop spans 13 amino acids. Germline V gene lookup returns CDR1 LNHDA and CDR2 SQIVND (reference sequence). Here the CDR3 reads CASSPRLYGEQYF. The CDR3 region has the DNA TGTGCCAGTAGTCCTAGGCTTTACGGCGAGCAGTACTTC.